This TCR beta chain was profiled in a study of shared clonotypes between healthy human individuals (dated by TCRdb to about 2020). About the study as a whole: The cohort included three men and a couple of women between 18 and 49 years of age. For each donor, three plates each were used for CD4 naive and CD4 memory, two plates were used for CD8 naive, and one plate was used for CD8 memory. The study deeply sequenced blood TCR repertoires of about 5 healthy adults to estimate repertoire size and the extent of clonotype sharing between individuals. To increase sequencing depth and limit assay-specific biases, TCR repertoire library preparation and sequencing were carried out by different laboratories using diverse techniques. Per donor, leukapheresis produced somewhere between about 0.9 and 9 billion PBMCs.

The trim is 4 bases for V and 0 bases for J, with a gap of 12 bases between the germline ends. CDR1 and CDR2 (SQVTM, ANQGSEA) derive from the germline V gene. Taken from cysteine to phenylalanine, the CDR3 has 14 residues. Here the CDR3 DNA is all that survives: 42 bases in frame from base 1. TCR CDR3 regions were amplified from genomic DNA by multiplex PCR using the deep immunoSEQ assay. Genomic DNA extracted from each cell subset was distributed evenly over all wells of several immunoSEQ 96-well plates, and each plate served as one replicate. For sorted subsets, around 200 ng genomic DNA, equal to 25,000 to 35,000 T cell genomes, was loaded into each replicate PCR. Purified libraries were measured with a Qubit 3.0 fluorometer, size-checked on a Bioanalyzer 2100, and measured again with the KAPA Library Quantification kit. Every immunoSEQ 96-well plate was sequenced on a separate single-read 150-cycle Illumina NextSeq 550 flow cell. From the authors' description of their analysis: Because only junctional sequences without quality scores were contained in the immunoSEQ output, filtering matching that applied to full-length reads could not be performed. Sequences were annotated with PyIR, a Python wrapper for IgBLAST v1.9, using IMGT germline references to assign V/J genes and CDR3. Any read was removed if the V/J assignment was weak (E-value above 1e-6), the CDR3 was missing, or the read contained stop codons, out-of-frame junctions, or ambiguous translated residues. V3J clonotypes were defined as sequences sharing an identical inferred V gene, J gene, and CDR3 amino acid sequence. Percentage overlap between repertoires was computed as shared unique clonotypes divided by the size of the smaller repertoire. Richness of each repertoire was evaluated using RTK rarefaction, the Chao1 estimator, and Recon v2.1 estimates of unobserved clonotypes. For all TCRbeta clonotypes obtained by the gDNA method from four donors, generation probabilities were computed with OLGA. TCRdb limited this immuneACCESS table to in-frame rearrangements with V and J called. A share of clones is missing; checked studies link under half to unresolved V genes, and the rest is unexplained. That table is the source of V, J and clone size, and D and trimming were worked out from the DNA. Counted in this sample were about 2.3 million clones; less than 95% of them appeared once. About 0.36% of the sample goes to the ten largest clones.

Points the paper makes about the study in general: Sampling was restricted to blood, and TCR repertoires in tissues likely differ from the TCR repertoires found in blood. Sharing across a handful of donors was observed for approximately 4.6% of naive CD4, less than 4% of naive CD8, around 2.5% of memory CD4, and 0.4% of memory CD8 clonotypes. Rarefaction of sorted-subset datasets indicated incomplete sequencing despite the large sequencing depth. Naive subsets generally had larger estimated clonotype richness than memory subsets did. The genetic and exposure-history diversity represented was limited by the small number of donors. Pairwise subsampling indicated that sequencing depth was expected to affect the degree of clonotype sharing among donors. Higher generation probabilities were observed for clonotypes shared by all four sorted-subset donors than for non-shared clonotypes.

The donors were healthy, HIV-negative adults who had no recently reported acute infections or vaccinations. All donors were Caucasian adults living in Nashville, Tennessee, USA. CD4+ T cells were enriched by magnetic negative selection, after which naive cells were positively selected on CD45RA and the negative fraction was taken as the memory subset. Blood was obtained by leukapheresis, after which PBMCs were separated by Ficoll-Histopaque density gradient centrifugation and cryopreserved in liquid nitrogen vapor phase. Analytical flow cytometry was used to check the purity and quantity of every magnetically sorted T cell population. Genomic DNA was isolated from each sorted fraction and quantified by UV absorbance on a Nanodrop 2000c. Of note for this clone: The antigen this receptor binds is unknown. There are no base qualities to consult, and no much larger clone falls within one base.

The sequenced sample was naive CD4+ T cells from PBMCs. The sample's cell subset or site label, decoded: CD45RA+ positively selected. This TCR was sampled from a young man in good health. Some clones in this sample may be carry-over from other donors' samples. The V gene is TRBV29-1 and the J gene is TRBJ1-2; the D gene is unclear. DNA sequence: TGCAGCGTTGCCCCGGAACACCCTAACTATGGCTACACCTTC. Translated, this gives CSVAPEHPNYGYTF.